Sequencing of this TCR beta chain was carried out in a study of T cell repertoires in cytomegalovirus infection. In the study overall: From public TCR beta signatures came an indication of both CMV infection and matching HLA type.

Worth noting for this clonotype: What it binds is not known.

Study conclusions and caveats: Dominating the ex vivo response were TCR beta clonotypes that were CMV-specific and HLA-C-restricted.

The V segment lost 4 bases and the J segment 8 bases; nucleotides outside the gene matches: 10. The CDR3 has 14 residues. Germline CDR1 is MNHEY and CDR2 is SMNVEV (reference sequence). TCRdb re-called the reads with MiXCR, one entry per CDR3 protein. This sample yields around 130,000 distinct CDR3 sequences, of which 20% to 30% are seen a single time; almost 35% belongs to the top ten. Sequencing was performed on PBMCs, sequenced either directly or after in vitro stimulation (not recorded which). The chain carries TRBV27 and TRBJ1-1; 7 bases agree with TRBD1. The clonotype comes from a human donor in good health (CMV status not recorded). Some clones in this sample may be carry-over from other donors' samples. CDR3 sequence: CASSSTPDREEAFF. CDR3 coding DNA: TGTGCCAGCAGTTCTACTCCAGACAGGGAAGAAGCTTTCTTT.